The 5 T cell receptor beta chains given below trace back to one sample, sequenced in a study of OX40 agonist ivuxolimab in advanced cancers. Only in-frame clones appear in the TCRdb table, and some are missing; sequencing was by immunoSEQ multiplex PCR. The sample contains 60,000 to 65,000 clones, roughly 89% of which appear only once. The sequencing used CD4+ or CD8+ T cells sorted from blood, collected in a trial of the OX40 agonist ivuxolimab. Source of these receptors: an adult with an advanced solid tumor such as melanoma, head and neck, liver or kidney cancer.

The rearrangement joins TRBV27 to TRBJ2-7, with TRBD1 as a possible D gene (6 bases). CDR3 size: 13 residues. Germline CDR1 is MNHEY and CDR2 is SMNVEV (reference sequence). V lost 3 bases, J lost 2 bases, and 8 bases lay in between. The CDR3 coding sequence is TGTGCCAGCAGTTTCAGGGGCCCCTACGAGCAGTACTTC. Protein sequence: CASSFRGPYEQYF.

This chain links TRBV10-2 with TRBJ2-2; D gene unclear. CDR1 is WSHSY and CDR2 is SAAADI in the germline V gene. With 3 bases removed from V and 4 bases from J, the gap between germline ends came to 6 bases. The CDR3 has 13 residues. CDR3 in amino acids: CASSEVGTGELFF. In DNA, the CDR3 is TGCGCCAGCAGTGAAGTAGGCACCGGGGAGCTGTTTTTT.

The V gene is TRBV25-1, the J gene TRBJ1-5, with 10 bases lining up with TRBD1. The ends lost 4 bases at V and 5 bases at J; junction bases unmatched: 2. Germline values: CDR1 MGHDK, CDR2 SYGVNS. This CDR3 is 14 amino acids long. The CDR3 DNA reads TGTGCCAGCAGTGCGACAGGGGGCCATCAGCCCCAGCATTTT. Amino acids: CASSATGGHQPQHF.

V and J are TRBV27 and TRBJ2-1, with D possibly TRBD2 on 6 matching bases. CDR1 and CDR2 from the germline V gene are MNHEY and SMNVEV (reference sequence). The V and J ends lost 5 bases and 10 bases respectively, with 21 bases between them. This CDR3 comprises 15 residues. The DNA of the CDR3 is TGTGCCAGCAGTCCCGCCCCGGGAGTTGTCGTCGAGCAGTTCTTC. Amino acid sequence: CASSPAPGVVVEQFF.

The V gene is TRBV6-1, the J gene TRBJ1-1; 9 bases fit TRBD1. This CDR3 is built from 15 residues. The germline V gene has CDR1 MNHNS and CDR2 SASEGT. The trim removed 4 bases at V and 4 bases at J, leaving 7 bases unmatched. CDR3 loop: CASSGPQTGGTEAFF. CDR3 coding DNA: TGTGCCAGCAGTGGACCTCAGACAGGGGGCACTGAAGCTTTCTTT.